The 24 T cell receptor beta chains presented below share a single source sample, sequenced in a study of blood T cell repertoires in COVID-19. Repertoires were generated with immunoSEQ multiplex PCR, while TCRdb's copy carries only in-frame clones and drops some. The sample holds 200,000 to 250,000 clones; less than 90% are singletons and the top ten take around 4%. Source material: PBMCs or T cells enriched from blood (not recorded which). The receptors originated from a woman aged 25-40 years who had been exposed to COVID-19.

The chain employs TRBV19 and TRBJ1-2; D is unclear. Per the germline V gene, CDR1 is LNHDA and CDR2 is SQIVND (reference sequence). V lost 4 bases and J lost 4, with 13 bases in between. CDR3 length: 14 residues. For the CDR3, the DNA is TGTGCCAGTAGTACCGCGACAAGCTCCTATGGCTACACCTTC. This codes for CASSTATSSYGYTF. The full variable domain, its missing parts supplied by reference TRBV19 and TRBJ1-2, is DGGITQSPKYLFRKEGQNVTLSCEQNLNHDAMYWYRQDPGQGLRLIYYSQIVNDFQKGDIAEGYSVSREKKESFPLTVTSAQKNPTAFYLCASSTATSSYGYTFGSGTRLTVV.

This chain connects TRBV19 to TRBJ1-2; 7 nucleotides agree with TRBD1. This CDR3 contains 14 residues. With V trimmed by 9 bases and J by 7 bases, 14 bases remained unmatched. Per the germline V gene, CDR1 is LNHDA and CDR2 is SQIVND (reference sequence). Here the CDR3 DNA reads TGTGCCAGCCAAAGACAGGGCCAGAAGGGTGGCTACACCTTC. Translating it yields CASQRQGQKGGYTF.

The rearrangement joins TRBV27 to TRBJ2-7; maybe TRBD2 (6 bases). Per germline, CDR1 MNHEY and CDR2 SMNVEV (reference sequence). V lost 5 bases and J lost 2, with 10 bases in between. CDR3 length: 13 amino acids. DNA for the CDR3: TGTGCCAGCAGTGAGGGAGGTCCCTACGAGCAGTACTTC. Encoded protein: CASSEGGPYEQYF.

The rearrangement uses TRBV10-2 and TRBJ2-3; D might be TRBD1 (5 bases). V lost 9 bases to trimming and J lost 7 bases, with 23 bases between them. CDR1 is WSHSY, CDR2 SAAADI, per germline. The CDR3 runs 15 residues. The CDR3 loop reads CASSSGLDHTNTQYF. Written as DNA, the CDR3 is TGCGCCAGTAGCTCAGGGCTGGACCACACGAATACGCAGTATTTT.

The chain is built from TRBV18 and TRBJ1-5, with D hard to call. Germline values: CDR1 KGHSH, CDR2 LQKENI. The CDR3 is made up of 14 amino acids. V dropped 2 bases and J dropped 5 bases, with 10 bases sitting between them. CDR3 in amino acids: CASSPMGDYQPQHF. Here the CDR3 DNA reads TGTGCCAGCTCACCAATGGGAGATTATCAGCCCCAGCATTTT.

V gene TRBV19 combines with J gene TRBJ1-2; 8 positions match TRBD1. After removal of 1 base from V and 7 bases from J, the junction contained 2 bases not matched to a gene. The CDR3 contains 13 residues. Germline V CDR1 and CDR2: LNHDA, SQIVND (reference sequence). As DNA, the CDR3 is TGTGCCAGTAGTATAGCTACAGGGGGTGGCTACACCTTC. This gives the protein CASSIATGGGYTF.

This chain links TRBV13 with TRBJ2-1, with 12 positions matching TRBD2. CDR1 and CDR2 (germline): PRHDT, FYEKMQ (reference sequence). V shed 4 bases, J shed 10 bases, and the junction held 14 bases outside the gene matches. The CDR3 sequence is 17 residues long. The CDR3 bases are TGTGCCAGCAGCTCCCGGGACGGTGGACTAGCGGGGTTAGAGCAGTTCTTC. This codes for CASSSRDGGLAGLEQFF.

This clone was detected only once. The chain joins TRBV30 to TRBJ1-1, with D possibly TRBD1 on 6 matching bases. The V gene lost 8 bases and the J gene lost 4 bases, with 17 bases spanning the gap. Germline CDR1 and CDR2: GTSNPN and SVGIG (reference sequence). The CDR3 spans 13 residues. The CDR3 here is CARSKRGGTEAFF. CDR3 sequence (DNA): TGTGCCCGATCTAAGAGGGGGGGCACTGAAGCTTTCTTT. Full variable domain (outside the CDR3, taken from reference TRBV30 and TRBJ1-1): SQTIHQWPATLVQPVGSPLSLECTVEGTSNPNLYWYRQAAGRGLQLLFYSVGIGQISSEVPQNLSASRPQDRQFILSSKKLLLSDSGFYLCARSKRGGTEAFFGQGTRLTVV.

CDR3: CASSYVPGANYGYTF. As DNA, the CDR3 is TGTGCCAGCAGTTACGTGCCGGGGGCTAACTATGGCTACACCTTC. The genes are TRBV6-5 and TRBJ1-2; a possible D gene is TRBD1 (5 bases). Germline lookup yields CDR1 MNHEY and CDR2 SVGAGI. The CDR3 has 15 residues. Trimming shortened V by 2 bases and J by 0 bases, and 10 bases separated the two germline ends.

The chain uses TRBV7-9 and TRBJ1-6; D is unresolved. The V gene lost 5 bases and the J gene lost 8 bases, with 22 bases spanning the gap. This CDR3 has 17 residues. Germline V gives CDR1 SEHNR, CDR2 FQNEAQ (reference sequence). In DNA form, the CDR3 reads TGTGCCAGCAGCGACTTCGGTGGGTATACCGGTGATTCACCCCTCCACTTT. Translated: CASSDFGGYTGDSPLHF.

The chain uses TRBV7-3 and TRBJ2-5, with D maybe TRBD2 (6 bases). Germline V lookup: CDR1 SGHTA, CDR2 FQGTGA. The CDR3 runs 14 residues. V lost 5 bases and J lost 5, with 15 bases in between. The CDR3 sequence is CASSHSAEGETQYF. CDR3 in DNA: TGTGCCAGCAGCCACTCGGCGGAGGGGGAGACCCAGTACTTC.

V usage is TRBV28 and J usage is TRBJ2-7, with 14 nucleotides matching TRBD2. J gave up 3 bases and V 4 bases, and 11 bases lay outside the gene matches. CDR3 length: 18 amino acids. Germline assignment: CDR1 MDHEN and CDR2 SYDVKM. The CDR3 loop reads CASSSGLAGAEAIYEQYF. The CDR3 nucleotides read TGTGCCAGCAGTTCGGGACTAGCGGGGGCCGAAGCGATCTACGAGCAGTACTTC.

This clone was picked up one time. The rearrangement links TRBV20-1 to TRBJ1-2; 8 nucleotides agree with TRBD1. The CDR3 has 14 residues. Germline-derived CDR1 and CDR2 are DFQATT and SNEGSKA (reference sequence). V shed 3 bases and J 3 bases; nucleotides not matched to a gene: 6. CDR3 coding DNA: TGCAGTGCTAGTCCGACAGGGGAGGACTATGGCTACACCTTC. Protein sequence: CSASPTGEDYGYTF.

This chain links TRBV30 with TRBJ1-5, with 9 bases that match TRBD1. Germline V gives CDR1 GTSNPN, CDR2 SVGIG (reference sequence). The CDR3 is 13 amino acids. V lost 2 bases, J lost 7 bases, and 3 bases stayed unmatched. The CDR3 reads CAWSYRGHQPQHF. CDR3 in DNA: TGTGCCTGGAGTTACAGGGGGCACCAGCCCCAGCATTTT. Full variable domain (remainder filled in from reference TRBV30 and TRBJ1-5): SQTIHQWPATLVQPVGSPLSLECTVEGTSNPNLYWYRQAAGRGLQLLFYSVGIGQISSEVPQNLSASRPQDRQFILSSKKLLLSDSGFYLCAWSYRGHQPQHFGDGTRLSIL.

The CDR3 loop reads CASGLGQGADGELFF. CDR3 nucleotides: TGTGCTAGTGGTTTGGGACAGGGGGCAGACGGGGAGCTGTTTTTT. The chain links TRBV12-5 to TRBJ2-2; 10 bases are shared with TRBD1. Germline CDR1 and CDR2: LGHNT and FRNRAP. CDR3 length equals 15 residues. The V and J ends lost 1 base and 7 bases, in that order; junction bases with no gene match: 3.

This rearrangement joins TRBV7-9 to TRBJ2-7, with a possible D match to TRBD1 (5 bases). Germline V lookup: CDR1 SEHNR, CDR2 FQNEAQ (reference sequence). The CDR3 runs 16 residues. V dropped 3 bases and J dropped 3 bases, with 18 bases sitting between them. CDR3 coding DNA: TGTGCCAGCAGCTTTTCGGCAGGACATCAATACTACGAGCAGTACTTC. The encoded protein is CASSFSAGHQYYEQYF.

The V and J genes are TRBV19 and TRBJ1-2; the match to TRBD1 covers 9 bases. The junction had 6 bases not matched to a gene; V was cut back by 5 bases and J by 2 bases. Germline V CDR1 and CDR2: LNHDA, SQIVND (reference sequence). The CDR3 sequence is 15 residues long. The CDR3 spells CASSVGQGKNYGYTF. In DNA, the CDR3 is TGTGCCAGTAGTGTCGGACAGGGGAAGAACTATGGCTACACCTTC.

The chain combines TRBV5-1 with TRBJ1-2, with TRBD1 matching over 8 bases. Germline loops: CDR1 SGHRS, CDR2 YFSETQ. V lost 5 bases to trimming and J lost 9 bases; unmatched junction nucleotides: 18. The CDR3 spans 16 residues. In DNA, the CDR3 is TGCGCCAGCAGGACTGGGACAGGCGGAGGGAGTGAGAGCTACACCTTC. Translating gives CASRTGTGGGSESYTF.

The rearrangement links TRBV3-1 (or the pseudogene TRBV3-2) to TRBJ1-1; TRBD1 aligns across 10 bases. Germline CDR1 and CDR2: LGHDT and YNNKEL (reference sequence). Germline trimming cut 4 bases from V and 6 bases from J; bases unmatched to any gene: 2. CDR3 size: 13 residues. CDR3 in amino acids: CASSLGQGAEAFF. The CDR3 DNA sequence: TGTGCCAGCAGCCTTGGACAGGGGGCTGAAGCTTTCTTT.

A remark on this clone: Additional DNA sequences in this sample encode the identical CDR3. The gene calls are TRBV2 and TRBJ1-2, with 8 bases identical to TRBD1. The CDR3 covers 13 residues. Per the germline V gene, CDR1 is SNHLY and CDR2 is FYNNEI. Trimming took 4 bases from V and 5 from J; bases not matched to a gene: 3. As DNA, the CDR3 is TGTGCCAGCAGTGGACAGGGGCCATATGGCTACACCTTC. Translation gives CASSGQGPYGYTF.

CDR3 bases: TGTGCCAGCAGCCCAGCCTTCGGGACAGGGGAAGGGCGGAACACTGAAGCTTTCTTT. It specifies CASSPAFGTGEGRNTEAFF. The chain links TRBV5-4 to TRBJ1-1; TRBD1 matches 10 bases. Per germline, CDR1 SGHNT and CDR2 YYREEE (reference sequence). The CDR3 is made up of 19 amino acids. Trimming took 4 bases from V and 1 from J; bases not matched to a gene: 16.

This chain connects TRBV24-1 to TRBJ1-2, with 8 nucleotides matching TRBD1. Germline V gene data show CDR1 as KGHDR and CDR2 as SFDVKD. V lost 4 bases to trimming and J lost 6 bases; unmatched junction nucleotides: 6. This CDR3 has 14 residues. CDR3 sequence reads: CATSDSRQGNGYTF. The DNA of the CDR3 is TGTGCCACCAGTGACTCCCGACAGGGGAATGGCTACACCTTC.

This chain joins TRBV29-1 and TRBJ2-7, with 10 bases fitting TRBD1. V shed 2 bases, J shed 7 bases, and the junction held 8 bases outside the gene matches. This CDR3 spans 14 amino acids. CDR1 is SQVTM, CDR2 ANQGSEA, per germline. This CDR3 reads CSVEKTGGPGEQYF. The CDR3 region has the DNA TGCAGCGTTGAAAAGACAGGGGGCCCTGGGGAGCAGTACTTC.

The rearrangement links TRBV6-5 to TRBJ1-6; 7 nucleotides line up with TRBD1. This CDR3 has 15 residues. The V and J ends lost 4 bases and 7 bases, in that order; junction bases with no gene match: 7. The V gene's germline CDR1 is MNHEY and CDR2 SVGAGI. The CDR3 DNA sequence: TGTGCCAGCAGTTCCCCGGGACAGCCGAATTCACCCCTCCACTTT. Protein sequence: CASSSPGQPNSPLHF.